This T cell receptor beta chain was captured by sequencing in a study of CD8+ T cells in alopecia areata (dated by TCRdb to 2017 to 2018). For the wider study: Treated patients were enrolled in an open-label pilot trial of oral tofacitinib, 5 to 10 mg twice daily, for moderate-to-severe alopecia areata. Tofacitinib was administered for 6 to 18 months, and 6 months of follow-up off drug were then conducted to assess delayed response and recurrence. High-throughput TCRbeta sequencing was used to examine T cell clonal expansion in alopecia areata in both the C3H/HeJ mouse model and human patients. In humans, TCRbeta sequencing was performed on scalp tissue and on sorted CD4+ and CD8+ peripheral blood T cells from healthy controls and from patients with patchy or totalis/universalis alopecia areata. Tofacitinib-treated patients had biopsies at baseline and at 4 and 24 weeks of treatment, with a later scalp biopsy in several patients. Scalp clonality was compared among normal scalp (n=4), patchy alopecia areata scalp (n=8), and alopecia totalis/universalis scalp (n=8). RNA came from the PAXgene miRNA kit for fixed scalp, the miRNeasy kit for PBMCs, and the RNeasy kit for mouse skin. TCRbeta CDR3 regions were amplified by immunoSEQ multiplex PCR with 35 Vbeta forward and 13 Jbeta reverse primers.

Reading the label with the study, this specimen's time point is: baseline before oral tofacitinib. Peripheral blood and lesional scalp punch biopsies were obtained from patients with alopecia areata. Scalp biopsies from humans were placed right away in PAXgene tissue containers for fixation. Study-wide findings and limitations: Scalp TCR repertoire analysis is complicated because resident alphabeta T cells in normal human skin are also sequenced, whereas mouse skin is dominated by gammadelta T cells. Compared with mice, TCR sequences shared between patients were less clear, possibly partly because of HLA diversity across the patient population. Compared with normal scalp, lesional scalp had higher clonality and more expanded CD8+ clones, particularly in alopecia totalis/universalis, a pattern that suggests antigenic drive.

Including cysteine and phenylalanine, the CDR3 has 13 amino acids. The retained sequence is limited to the CDR3, 39 bases, with the frame set at the first base. The germline V gene specifies MDHEN as CDR1 and SYDVKM as CDR2. V loses 5 bases, J loses 8 bases, and the germline ends lie 13 bases apart. Library prep was done by the immunoSEQ multiplex PCR assay. To provide template for TCR sequencing, every sample had RNA extracted and reverse transcribed into cDNA. SuperScript III was used for first-strand cDNA synthesis, primed with a 2:1 mix of oligo-dT and random hexamers. Amplification bias was assessed with a synthetic immune receptor repertoire, and residual bias was removed computationally. The original pipeline was this. Raw reads were preprocessed to remove errors, and CDR3 was defined according to IMGT conventions as the region from the conserved cysteine to phenylalanine. Clonality was computed by normalizing Shannon entropy by log2 of the number of productive unique TCRs and subtracting the result from 1. Whether scalp clones were CD4 or CD8 was inferred by matching scalp TCRbeta sequences against CD4 and CD8 repertoires sorted from blood. Drawn from immuneACCESS, this table holds only the in-frame rearrangements with V and J called that TCRdb kept. Clones are partly lost; checked studies trace under half to an unresolved V gene and leave the rest unexplained. V, J and clone size reflect that table, while D and trimming were determined from the DNA. The sample has about 10,000 clones on record, 55% to 65% of them singletons. The ten largest clones take up 7.5% to 10% of the sample.

This clone has only a few counts. Which antigen it targets is not known. Within one base of it there is no much larger clone, and no base qualities were kept. The sequence is built from TRBV28 and TRBJ2-4, with a weak D call of TRBD1 (6 bases match). The TCR was taken from a human donor with alopecia areata. This material consisted of skin, taken at week 0. CDR3 loop: CASSTPSGDIQYF. The bases read TGTGCCAGCAGTACCCCGTCAGGGGACATTCAGTACTTC.